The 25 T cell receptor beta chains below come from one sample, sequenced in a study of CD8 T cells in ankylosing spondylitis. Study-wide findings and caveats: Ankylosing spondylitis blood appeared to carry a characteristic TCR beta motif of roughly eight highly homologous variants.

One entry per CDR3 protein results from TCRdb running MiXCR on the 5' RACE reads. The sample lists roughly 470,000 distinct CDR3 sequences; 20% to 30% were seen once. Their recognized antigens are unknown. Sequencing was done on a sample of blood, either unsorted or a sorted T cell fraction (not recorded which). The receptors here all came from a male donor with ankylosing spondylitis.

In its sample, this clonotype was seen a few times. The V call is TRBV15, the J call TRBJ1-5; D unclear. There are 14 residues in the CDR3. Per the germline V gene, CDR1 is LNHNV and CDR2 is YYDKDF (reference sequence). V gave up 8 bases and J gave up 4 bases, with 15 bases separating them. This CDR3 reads CATGENSRNQPQHF. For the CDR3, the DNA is TGTGCCACCGGAGAGAACAGTAGAAATCAGCCCCAGCATTTT.

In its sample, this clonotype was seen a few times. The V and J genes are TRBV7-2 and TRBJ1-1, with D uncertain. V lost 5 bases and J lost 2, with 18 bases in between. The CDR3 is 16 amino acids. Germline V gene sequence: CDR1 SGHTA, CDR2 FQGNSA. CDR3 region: CASSPHFAGLNTEAFF. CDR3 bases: TGTGCCAGCAGCCCACACTTCGCTGGCCTTAACACTGAAGCTTTCTTT.

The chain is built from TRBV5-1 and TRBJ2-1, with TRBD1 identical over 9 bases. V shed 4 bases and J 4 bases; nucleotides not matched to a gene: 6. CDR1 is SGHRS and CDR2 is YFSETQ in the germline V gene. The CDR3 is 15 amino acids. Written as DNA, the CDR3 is TGCGCCAGCAGCCTAGGGACAGGGTCTTACAATGAGCAGTTCTTC. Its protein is CASSLGTGSYNEQFF.

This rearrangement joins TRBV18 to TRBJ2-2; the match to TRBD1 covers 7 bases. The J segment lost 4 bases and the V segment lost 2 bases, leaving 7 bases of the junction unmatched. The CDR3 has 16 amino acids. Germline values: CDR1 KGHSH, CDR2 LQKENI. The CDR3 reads CASSPSPTGITGELFF. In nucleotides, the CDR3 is TGTGCCAGCTCACCATCCCCGACAGGGATCACCGGGGAGCTGTTTTTT.

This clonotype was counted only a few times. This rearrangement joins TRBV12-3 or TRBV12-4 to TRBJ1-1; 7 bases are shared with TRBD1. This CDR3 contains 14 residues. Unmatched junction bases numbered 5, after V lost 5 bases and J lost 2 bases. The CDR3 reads CASSPTGINTEAFF. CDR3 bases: TGTGCCAGCAGTCCGACAGGGATTAACACTGAAGCTTTCTTT.

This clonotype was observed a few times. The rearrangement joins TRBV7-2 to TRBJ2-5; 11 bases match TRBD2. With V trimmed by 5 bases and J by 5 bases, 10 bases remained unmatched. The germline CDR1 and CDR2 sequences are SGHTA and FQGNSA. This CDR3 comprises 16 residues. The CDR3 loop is CASSRAGTSGGETQYF. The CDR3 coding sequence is TGTGCCAGCAGCCGGGCCGGGACTAGCGGCGGGGAGACCCAGTACTTC.

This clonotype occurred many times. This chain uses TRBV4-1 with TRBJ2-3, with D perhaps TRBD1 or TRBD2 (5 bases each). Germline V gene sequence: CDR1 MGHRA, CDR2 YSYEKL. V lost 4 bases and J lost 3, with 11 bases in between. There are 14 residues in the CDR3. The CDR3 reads CASSLGERTDTQYF. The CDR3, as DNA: TGCGCCAGCAGCCTGGGGGAGAGGACAGATACGCAGTATTTT.

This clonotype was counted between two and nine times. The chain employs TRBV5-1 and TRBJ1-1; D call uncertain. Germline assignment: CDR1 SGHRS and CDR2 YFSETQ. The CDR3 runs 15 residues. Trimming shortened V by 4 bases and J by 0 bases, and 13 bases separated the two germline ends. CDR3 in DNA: TGCGCCAGCAGCGTATCGACGGGGATGAACACTGAAGCTTTCTTT. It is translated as CASSVSTGMNTEAFF.

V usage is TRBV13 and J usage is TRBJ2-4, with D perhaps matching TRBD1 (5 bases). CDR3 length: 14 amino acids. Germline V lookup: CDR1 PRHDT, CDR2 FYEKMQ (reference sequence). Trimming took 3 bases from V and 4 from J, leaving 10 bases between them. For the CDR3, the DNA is TGTGCCAGCAGCTTGCCCCGACAGAAAAACATTCAGTACTTC. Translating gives CASSLPRQKNIQYF.

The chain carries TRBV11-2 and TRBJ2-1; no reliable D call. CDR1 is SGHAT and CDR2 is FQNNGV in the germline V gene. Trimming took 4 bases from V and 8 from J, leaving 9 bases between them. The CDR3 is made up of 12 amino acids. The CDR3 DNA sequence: TGTGCCAGCAGCTCCCATGGGGATGAGCAGTTCTTC. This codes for CASSSHGDEQFF.

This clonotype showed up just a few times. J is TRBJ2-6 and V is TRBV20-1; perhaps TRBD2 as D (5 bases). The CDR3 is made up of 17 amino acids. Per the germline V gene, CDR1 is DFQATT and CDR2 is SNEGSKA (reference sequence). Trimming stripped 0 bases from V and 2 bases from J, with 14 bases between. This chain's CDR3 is CSARDFTLGTGANVLTF. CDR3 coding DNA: TGCAGTGCTAGAGACTTTACACTAGGGACTGGGGCCAACGTCCTGACTTTC.

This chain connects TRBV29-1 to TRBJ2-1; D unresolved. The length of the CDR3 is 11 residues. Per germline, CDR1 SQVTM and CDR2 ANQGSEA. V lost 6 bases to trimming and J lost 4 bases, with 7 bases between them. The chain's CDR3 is CSVNGYNEQFF. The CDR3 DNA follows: TGCAGCGTCAACGGGTACAATGAGCAGTTCTTC.

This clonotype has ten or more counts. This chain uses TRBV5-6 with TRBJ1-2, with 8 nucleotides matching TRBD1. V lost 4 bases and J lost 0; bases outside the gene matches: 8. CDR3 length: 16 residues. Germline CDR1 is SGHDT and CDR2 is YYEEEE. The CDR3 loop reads CASSPPRQGPNYGYTF. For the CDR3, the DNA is TGTGCCAGCAGCCCTCCGCGACAGGGGCCTAACTATGGCTACACCTTC.

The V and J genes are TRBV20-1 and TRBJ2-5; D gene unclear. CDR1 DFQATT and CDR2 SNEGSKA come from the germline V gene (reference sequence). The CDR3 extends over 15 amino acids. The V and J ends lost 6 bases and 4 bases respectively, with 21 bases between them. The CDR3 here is CSAAGGAGKGETQYF. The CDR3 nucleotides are TGCAGTGCAGCCGGTGGTGCTGGAAAGGGAGAGACCCAGTACTTC.

CDR3 residues: CASSSPGGSDAKNIQYF. The CDR3 DNA sequence: TGTGCCAGCAGCTCCCCCGGGGGGTCGGATGCCAAAAACATTCAGTACTTC. The chain recombines TRBV3-1 with TRBJ2-4; 7 bases agree with TRBD2. CDR1 LGHDT and CDR2 YNNKEL come from the germline V gene (reference sequence). The V and J ends lost 5 bases and 1 base, in that order; junction bases with no gene match: 11. This CDR3 has 17 amino acids.

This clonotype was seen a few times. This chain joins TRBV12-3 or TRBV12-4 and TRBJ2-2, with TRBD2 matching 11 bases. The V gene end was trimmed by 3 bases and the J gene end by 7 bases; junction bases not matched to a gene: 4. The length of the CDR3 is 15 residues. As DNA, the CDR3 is TGTGCCAGCAGTTTCACTAGCGGGAGAAGCGGGGAGCTGTTTTTT. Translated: CASSFTSGRSGELFF.

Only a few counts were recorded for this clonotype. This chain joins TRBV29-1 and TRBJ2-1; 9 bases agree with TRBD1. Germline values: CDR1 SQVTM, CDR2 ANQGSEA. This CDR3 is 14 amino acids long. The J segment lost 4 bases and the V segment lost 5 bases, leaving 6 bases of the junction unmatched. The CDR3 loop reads CSVPRTGDYNEQFF. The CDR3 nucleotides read TGCAGCGTTCCTCGGACAGGGGATTACAATGAGCAGTTCTTC.

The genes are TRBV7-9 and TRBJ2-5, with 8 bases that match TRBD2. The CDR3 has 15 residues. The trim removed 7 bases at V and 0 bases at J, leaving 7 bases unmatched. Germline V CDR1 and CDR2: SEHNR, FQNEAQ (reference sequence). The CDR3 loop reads CASTPLAEYQETQYF. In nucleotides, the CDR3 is TGTGCCAGCACCCCACTAGCGGAGTACCAAGAGACCCAGTACTTC.

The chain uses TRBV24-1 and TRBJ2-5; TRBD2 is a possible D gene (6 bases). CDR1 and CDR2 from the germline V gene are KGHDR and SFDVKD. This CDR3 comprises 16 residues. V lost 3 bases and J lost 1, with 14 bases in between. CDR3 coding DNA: TGTGCCACCAGTGATAGCGGGCCCGACCGCCAAGAGACCCAGTACTTC. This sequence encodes CATSDSGPDRQETQYF.

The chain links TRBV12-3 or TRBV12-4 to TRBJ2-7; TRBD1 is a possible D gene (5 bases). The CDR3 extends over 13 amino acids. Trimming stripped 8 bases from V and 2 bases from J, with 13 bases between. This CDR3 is CASCCLDTYEQYF. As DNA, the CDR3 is TGTGCCAGCTGCTGCCTGGACACCTACGAGCAGTACTTC.

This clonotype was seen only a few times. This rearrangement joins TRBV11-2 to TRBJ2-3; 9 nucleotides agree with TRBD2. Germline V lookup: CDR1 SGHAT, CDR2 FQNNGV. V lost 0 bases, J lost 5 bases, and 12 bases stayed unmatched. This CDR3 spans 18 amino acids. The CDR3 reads CASSLEGASGARRDTQYF. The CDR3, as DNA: TGTGCCAGCAGCTTAGAAGGGGCTAGCGGGGCTCGACGAGATACGCAGTATTTT.

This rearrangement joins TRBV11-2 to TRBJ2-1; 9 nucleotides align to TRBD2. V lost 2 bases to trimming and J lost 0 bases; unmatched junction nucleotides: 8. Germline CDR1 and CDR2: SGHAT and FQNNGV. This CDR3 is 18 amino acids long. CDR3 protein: CASSLRAGGYSSYNEQFF. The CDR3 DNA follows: TGTGCCAGCAGCTTAAGGGCGGGAGGGTATAGCTCCTACAATGAGCAGTTCTTC.

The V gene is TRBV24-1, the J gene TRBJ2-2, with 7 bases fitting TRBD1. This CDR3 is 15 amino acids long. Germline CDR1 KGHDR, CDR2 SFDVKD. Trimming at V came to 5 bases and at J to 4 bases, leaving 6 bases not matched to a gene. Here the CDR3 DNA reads TGTGCCACCAGTGCATTGAGGGACAGCACCGGGGAGCTGTTTTTT. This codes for CATSALRDSTGELFF.

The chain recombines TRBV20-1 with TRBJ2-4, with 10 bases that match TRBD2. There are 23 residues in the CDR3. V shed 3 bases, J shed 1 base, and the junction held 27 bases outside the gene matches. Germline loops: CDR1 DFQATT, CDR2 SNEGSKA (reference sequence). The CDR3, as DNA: TGCAGTGCTAGGGACCCTGGACTAGCGGCCCTGGTGGATTTTGGGCAGGCCAAAAACATTCAGTACTTC. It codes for CSARDPGLAALVDFGQAKNIQYF.

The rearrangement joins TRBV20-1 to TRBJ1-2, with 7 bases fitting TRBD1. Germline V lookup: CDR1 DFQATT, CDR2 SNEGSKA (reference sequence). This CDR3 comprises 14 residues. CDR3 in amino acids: CSARGGGTNYGYTF. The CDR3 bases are TGCAGCGCCCGTGGAGGGGGCACTAACTATGGCTACACCTTC.